A selection of T cell receptor beta chains follows, all from one sample in a study of T cells in Graves' hyperthyroidism and ophthalmopathy. A single record per CDR3 protein comes from TCRdb applying MiXCR to the multiplex PCR reads. Among about 350,000 distinct CDR3 sequences listed, approximately 18% were seen once. The sample comprised blood. These TCRs come from a woman aged 40 to 49 with Graves' ophthalmopathy. Each CDR3 is given with its conserved first and last residue. D genes are given only for firm matches. A clone size is listed for some rows: how often the clone was seen (once, few, many), or a class if it is expanded.

J gene: TRBJ2-2; V gene: TRBV28; D gene: TRBD2; clone size: many; CDR3 protein: CASMSSGRPQLQTGELFF; CDR3 DNA: TGTGCCAGCATGTCTAGCGGGAGGCCTCAACTACAGACCGGGGAGCTGTTTTTT
J gene: TRBJ1-1; V gene: TRBV30; D gene: .; clone size: few; CDR3 protein: CAWSRTGNTEAFF; CDR3 DNA: TGTGCCTGGAGTCGAACAGGGAACACTGAAGCTTTCTTT
J gene: TRBJ1-2; V gene: TRBV20-1; D gene: .; clone size: many; CDR3 protein: CSARDPTKFYGYTF; CDR3 DNA: TGCAGTGCTAGAGATCCCACTAAATTCTATGGCTACACCTTC
J gene: TRBJ2-7; V gene: TRBV28; D gene: .; clone size: many; CDR3 protein: CASSNEEVQYF; CDR3 DNA: TGTGCCAGCAGCAATGAAGAAGTGCAGTACTTC
J gene: TRBJ2-5; V gene: TRBV29-1; D gene: .; clone size: many; CDR3 protein: CSVMEVETQYF; CDR3 DNA: TGCAGCGTGATGGAGGTAGAGACCCAGTACTTC
J gene: TRBJ2-5; V gene: TRBV9; D gene: TRBD1; clone size: .; CDR3 protein: CASSVEGQGSETQYF; CDR3 DNA: TGTGCCAGCAGCGTAGAAGGACAGGGTTCAGAGACCCAGTACTTC
J gene: TRBJ1-2; V gene: TRBV4-1; D gene: .; clone size: once; CDR3 protein: CASSQVRVVLYGYTF; CDR3 DNA: TGCGCCAGCAGCCAAGTCAGGGTAGTCCTGTATGGCTACACCTTC
J gene: TRBJ2-2; V gene: TRBV12-3/TRBV12-4; D gene: .; clone size: .; CDR3 protein: CASSWGGRNTGELFF; CDR3 DNA: TGTGCCAGCAGTTGGGGCGGGCGGAACACCGGGGAGCTGTTTTTT
J gene: TRBJ1-5; V gene: TRBV6-1; D gene: TRBD1; clone size: once; CDR3 protein: CASSVPTGASNQPQHF; CDR3 DNA: TGTGCCAGCAGTGTTCCCACAGGGGCGAGCAATCAGCCCCAGCATTTT
J gene: TRBJ1-6; V gene: TRBV7-2; D gene: .; clone size: many; CDR3 protein: CASSSGPRLSNNNSPLHF; CDR3 DNA: TGTGCCAGCAGTTCAGGGCCAAGACTTTCTAATAATAATTCACCCCTCCACTTT